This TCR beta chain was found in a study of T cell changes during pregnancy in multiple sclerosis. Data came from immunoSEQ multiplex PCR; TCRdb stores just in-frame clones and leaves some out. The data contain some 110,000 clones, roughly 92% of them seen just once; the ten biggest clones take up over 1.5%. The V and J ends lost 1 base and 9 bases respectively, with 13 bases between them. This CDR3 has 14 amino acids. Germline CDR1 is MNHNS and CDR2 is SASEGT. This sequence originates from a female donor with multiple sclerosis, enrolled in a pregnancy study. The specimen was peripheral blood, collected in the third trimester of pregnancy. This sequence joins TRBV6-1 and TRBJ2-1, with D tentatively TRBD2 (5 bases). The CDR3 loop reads CASSEVLEVGEQFF. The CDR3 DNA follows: TGTGCCAGCAGTGAAGTACTAGAGGTGGGTGAGCAGTTCTTC.